The sequence of this TCR beta chain was determined in a study of somatic mutations in cytotoxic T cells in rheumatoid arthritis. Germline loops: CDR1 MNHEY, CDR2 SMNVEV (reference sequence). Trimming stripped 6 bases from V and 5 bases from J, with 10 bases between. There are 12 residues in the CDR3. On this clone itself: The antigen is undetermined.

Positive magnetic bead selection isolated CD4+ and CD8+ cells, and flow cytometry checked purity. Profiling relied on immunoSEQ multiplex PCR, and the TCRdb table lists in-frame clones only, not all of them. The data show 20,000 or so clones, 75% to 85% seen once. Points from the study as a whole: Of the expanded CD8+ clones, the antigen targets were not known. Each of about an eighth of the 65 patients had a largest CD8+ clone that made up more than 20% of CD8+ cells.

The chain has TRBV27 and TRBJ1-1; D is ambiguous. This sequence originates from an adult with rheumatoid arthritis. The sample consisted of CD8+ T cells sorted from blood. In nucleotides, the CDR3 is TGTGCCAGCAGCCCCCCCGGTACTGAAGCTTTCTTT. It encodes CASSPPGTEAFF.